The clone carrying this T cell receptor beta chain has only one observation. This entry belongs to a study of control samples from healthy donors and cancer patients. The CDR3 has 15 residues. V lost 0 bases, J lost 5 bases, and 10 bases lay in between. The germline gives CDR1 SGHAT, CDR2 FQNNGV. Profiled with immunoSEQ multiplex PCR; TCRdb holds only in-frame clones, not every one. The sample records approximately 100,000 clones, approximately 90% being singletons. The sequencing sample was made of blood. The receptor's source is a human donor in good health. The donor label of this sample is uncertain. The chain combines TRBV11-2 with TRBJ2-2; possible D gene TRBD1, 6 bases. Here the CDR3 reads CASSLEARGTGELFF. The CDR3 coding sequence is TGTGCCAGCAGCTTAGAGGCCAGGGGTACCGGGGAGCTGTTTTTT. Looking up the rest from reference TRBV11-2 and TRBJ2-2 gives the full variable domain: EAGVAQSPRYKIIEKRQSVAFWCNPISGHATLYWYQQILGQGPKLLIQFQNNGVVDDSQLPKDRFSAERLKGVDSTLKIQPAKLEDSAVYLCASSLEARGTGELFFGEGSRLTVL.